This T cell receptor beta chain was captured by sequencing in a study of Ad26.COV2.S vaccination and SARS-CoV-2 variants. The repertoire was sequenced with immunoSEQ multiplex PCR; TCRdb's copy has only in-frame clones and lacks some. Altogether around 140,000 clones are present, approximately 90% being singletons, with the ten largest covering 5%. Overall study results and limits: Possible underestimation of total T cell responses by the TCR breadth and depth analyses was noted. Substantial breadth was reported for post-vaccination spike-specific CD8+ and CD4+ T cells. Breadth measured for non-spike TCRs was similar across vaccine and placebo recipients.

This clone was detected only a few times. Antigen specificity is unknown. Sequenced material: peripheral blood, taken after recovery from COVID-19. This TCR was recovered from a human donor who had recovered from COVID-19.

CDR3 nucleotide sequence: TGTGCCAGCAGCGCCTCCGGCCAGCCATCTAGCACAGATACGCAGTATTTT. This sequence encodes CASSASGQPSSTDTQYF. The chain uses TRBV9 and TRBJ2-3; D uncertain. Deletions cut 3 bases from V and 0 bases from J, with 17 bases between. Germline V CDR1 and CDR2: SGDLS, YYNGEE. The CDR3 is made up of 17 amino acids.